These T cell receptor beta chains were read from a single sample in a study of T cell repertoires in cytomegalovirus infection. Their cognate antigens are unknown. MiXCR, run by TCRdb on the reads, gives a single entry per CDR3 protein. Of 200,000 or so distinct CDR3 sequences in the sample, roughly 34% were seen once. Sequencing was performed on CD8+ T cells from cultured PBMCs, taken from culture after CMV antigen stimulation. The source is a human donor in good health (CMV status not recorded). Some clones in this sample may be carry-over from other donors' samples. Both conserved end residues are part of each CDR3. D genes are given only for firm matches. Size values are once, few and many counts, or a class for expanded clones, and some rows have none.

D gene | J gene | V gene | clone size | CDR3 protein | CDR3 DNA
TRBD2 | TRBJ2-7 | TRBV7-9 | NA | CASSLPLAGVGEQYF | TGTGCCAGCAGCTTACCCCTAGCGGGAGTCGGTGAGCAGTACTTC
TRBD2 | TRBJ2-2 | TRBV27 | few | CASSLSYPSGTGELFF | TGTGCCAGCAGTTTATCCTACCCTAGCGGGACCGGGGAGCTGTTTTTT
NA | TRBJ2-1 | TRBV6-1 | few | CATEGVRGWYNEQFF | TGTGCCACCGAGGGGGTGCGGGGGTGGTACAATGAGCAGTTCTTC
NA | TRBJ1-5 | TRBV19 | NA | CASSIPRRDNQPQHF | TGTGCCAGTAGTATCCCCCGCAGGGACAATCAGCCCCAGCATTTT
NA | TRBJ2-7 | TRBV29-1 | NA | CSVGVARHGEQYF | TGCAGCGTTGGGGTAGCGAGGCATGGCGAGCAGTACTTC
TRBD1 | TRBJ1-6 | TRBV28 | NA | CASSPRTGVRSPLHF | TGTGCCAGCAGCCCGAGGACAGGGGTGAGATCACCCCTCCACTTT
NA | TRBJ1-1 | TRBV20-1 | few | CSPQRGGNTEAFF | TGCAGTCCTCAACGGGGGGGGAACACTGAAGCTTTCTTT
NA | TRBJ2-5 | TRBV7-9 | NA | CASNLAGTQYF | TGTGCCAGCAACCTAGCAGGGACCCAGTACTTC
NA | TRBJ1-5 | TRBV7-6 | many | CASSLATGQPQHF | TGTGCCAGCAGCTTAGCTACGGGGCAGCCCCAGCATTTT
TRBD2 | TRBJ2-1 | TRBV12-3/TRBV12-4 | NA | CASSPRLALNEQFF | TGTGCCAGCAGTCCTAGACTAGCTCTCAATGAGCAGTTCTTC
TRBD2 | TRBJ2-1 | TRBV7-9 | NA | CASSSPVAGSYNEQFF | TGTGCCAGCAGCTCCCCGGTAGCGGGGTCCTACAATGAGCAGTTCTTC
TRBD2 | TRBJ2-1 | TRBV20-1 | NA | CSARGLAGNNEQFF | TGCAGTGCTAGAGGACTAGCGGGGAACAATGAGCAGTTCTTC
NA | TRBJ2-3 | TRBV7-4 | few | CASSLQAADTQYF | TGTGCCAGCAGCTTACAGGCAGCAGATACGCAGTATTTT
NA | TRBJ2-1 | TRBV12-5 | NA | CASGLSRYNEQFF | TGTGCTAGTGGTTTATCCCGTTACAATGAGCAGTTCTTC
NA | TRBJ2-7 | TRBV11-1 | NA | CASSVAGISYEQYF | TGTGCCAGCAGCGTCGCCGGGATCTCCTACGAGCAGTACTTC
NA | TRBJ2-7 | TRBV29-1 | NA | CSVRPGTPSYEQYF | TGCAGCGTTAGGCCCGGGACACCCTCCTACGAGCAGTACTTC
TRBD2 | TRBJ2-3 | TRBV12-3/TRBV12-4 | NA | CASSPFGGGLADTQYF | TGTGCCAGCAGTCCTTTCGGCGGGGGGCTCGCAGATACGCAGTATTTT
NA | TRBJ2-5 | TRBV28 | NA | CASSWASETQYF | TGTGCCAGCAGTTGGGCTTCAGAGACCCAGTACTTC
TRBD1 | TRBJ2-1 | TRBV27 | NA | CASSLWSGGQGDEQFF | TGTGCCAGCAGTTTATGGAGTGGCGGCCAGGGGGATGAGCAGTTCTTC
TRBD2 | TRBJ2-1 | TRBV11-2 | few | CASVNGLGLAPREQFF | TGTGCCAGCGTCAATGGTCTGGGACTAGCCCCAAGGGAGCAGTTCTTC
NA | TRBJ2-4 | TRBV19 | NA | CASSRRYREGNIQYF | TGTGCCAGTAGTAGACGCTACAGGGAGGGGAACATTCAGTACTTC
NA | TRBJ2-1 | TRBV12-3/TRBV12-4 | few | CASSLDWQSYNEQFF | TGTGCCAGCAGTTTAGACTGGCAATCCTACAATGAGCAGTTCTTC
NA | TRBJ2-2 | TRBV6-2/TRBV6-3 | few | CASSFSSRTGELFF | TGTGCCAGCAGTTTCTCGTCACGGACCGGGGAGCTGTTTTTT
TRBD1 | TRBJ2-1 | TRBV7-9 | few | CASSHRDRVPNEQFF | TGTGCCAGCAGCCACCGGGACAGGGTCCCCAATGAGCAGTTCTTC
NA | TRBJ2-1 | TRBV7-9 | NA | CASSLVPYEQFF | TGTGCCAGCAGCTTAGTTCCATATGAGCAGTTCTTC
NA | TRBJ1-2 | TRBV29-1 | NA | CSVPDRAGAVYGYTF | TGCAGCGTCCCCGATAGGGCAGGGGCAGTCTATGGCTACACCTTC
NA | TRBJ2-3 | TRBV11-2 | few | CASSPLIGQGRTDTQYF | TGTGCCAGCAGCCCGCTCATTGGGCAGGGACGTACCGATACGCAGTATTTT
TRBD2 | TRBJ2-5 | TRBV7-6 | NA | CASSPQTSGRPPGQETQYF | TGTGCCAGCAGCCCGCAGACTAGCGGGAGGCCTCCGGGCCAAGAGACCCAGTACTTC
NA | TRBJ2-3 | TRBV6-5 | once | CASSYTTESTDTQYF | TGTGCCAGCAGTTACACAACGGAAAGCACAGATACGCAGTATTTT
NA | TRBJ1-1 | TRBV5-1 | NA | CASSGSQGAFF | TGCGCCAGCAGCGGCAGTCAGGGAGCTTTCTTT
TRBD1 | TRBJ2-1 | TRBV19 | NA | CASTPRTGDGNEQFF | TGTGCCAGTACCCCCCGGACAGGGGATGGCAATGAGCAGTTCTTC
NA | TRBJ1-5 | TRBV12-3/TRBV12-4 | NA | CASSSGSPDGQPQHF | TGTGCCAGCAGTTCCGGGTCACCGGATGGTCAGCCCCAGCATTTT
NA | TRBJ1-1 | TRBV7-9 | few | CASSGRVEPEAFF | TGTGCCAGCTCGGGGAGGGTTGAGCCTGAAGCTTTCTTT
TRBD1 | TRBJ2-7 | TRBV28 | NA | CASRLSGSRQGVYEQYF | TGTGCCAGCAGATTATCCGGGTCTCGACAGGGGGTCTACGAGCAGTACTTC
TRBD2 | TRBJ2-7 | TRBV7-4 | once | CASSPPTAGPYEQYF | TGTGCCAGCAGCCCCCCCACAGCGGGACCCTACGAGCAGTACTTC
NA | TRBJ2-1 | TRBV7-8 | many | CASSLGGGRVYNEQFF | TGTGCCAGCAGTTTAGGGGGAGGACGAGTCTACAATGAGCAGTTCTTC
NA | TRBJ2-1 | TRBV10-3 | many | CAISDEGGRSNEQFF | TGTGCCATCAGTGACGAGGGGGGGAGAAGCAATGAGCAGTTCTTC
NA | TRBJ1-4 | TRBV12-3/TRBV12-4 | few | CASRRETATNEKLFF | TGTGCCAGCAGGCGCGAAACGGCAACTAATGAAAAACTGTTTTTT
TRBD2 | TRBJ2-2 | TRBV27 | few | CASSPRGAGELFF | TGTGCCAGCAGTCCCCGGGGGGCCGGGGAGCTGTTTTTT
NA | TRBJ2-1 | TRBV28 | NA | CASSTYRESSYNEQFF | TGTGCCAGCAGTACGTACAGGGAGAGCTCCTACAATGAGCAGTTCTTC
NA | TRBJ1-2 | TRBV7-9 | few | CASTYGSYGYTF | TGTGCCAGCACCTACGGTAGTTATGGCTACACCTTC
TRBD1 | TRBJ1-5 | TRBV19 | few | CASSIGRGAERLNQPQHF | TGTGCCAGTAGTATCGGCAGGGGGGCGGAAAGATTGAATCAGCCCCAGCATTTT
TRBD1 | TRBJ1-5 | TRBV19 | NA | CASSKDREGSNQPQHF | TGTGCCAGTAGTAAGGACAGGGAGGGAAGCAATCAGCCCCAGCATTTT
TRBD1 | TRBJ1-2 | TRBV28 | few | CASSLLKTGVSYGYTF | TGTGCCAGCAGTTTATTGAAGACAGGGGTGAGCTATGGCTACACCTTC
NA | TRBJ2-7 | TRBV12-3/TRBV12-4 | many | CASSPGIYTGEQYF | TGTGCCAGCAGCCCTGGGATCTATACGGGGGAGCAGTACTTC
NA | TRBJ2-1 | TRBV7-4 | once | CAHSRQSYNEQFF | TGTGCTCACTCCCGCCAGTCCTACAATGAGCAGTTCTTC
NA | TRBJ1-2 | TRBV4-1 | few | CASSQFDPHADYGYTF | TGCGCCAGCAGCCAATTTGACCCCCATGCTGACTATGGCTACACCTTC
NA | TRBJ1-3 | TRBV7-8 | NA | CASRINQGLGNTIYF | TGTGCCAGCAGGATTAATCAGGGGTTGGGAAACACCATATATTTT
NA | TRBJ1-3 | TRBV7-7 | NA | CASSLALGSGNTIYF | TGTGCCAGCAGCTTAGCGTTAGGCTCTGGAAACACCATATATTTT